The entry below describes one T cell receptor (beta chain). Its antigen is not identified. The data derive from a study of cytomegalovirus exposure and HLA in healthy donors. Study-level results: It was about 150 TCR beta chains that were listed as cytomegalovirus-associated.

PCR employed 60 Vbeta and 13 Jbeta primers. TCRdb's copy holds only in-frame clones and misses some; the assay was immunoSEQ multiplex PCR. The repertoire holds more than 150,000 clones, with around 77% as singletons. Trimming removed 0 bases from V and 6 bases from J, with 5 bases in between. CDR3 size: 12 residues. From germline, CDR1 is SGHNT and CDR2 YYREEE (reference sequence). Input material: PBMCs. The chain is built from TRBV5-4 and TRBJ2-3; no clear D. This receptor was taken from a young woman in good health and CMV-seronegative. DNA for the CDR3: TGTGCCAGCAGCTTGGTCCGGGATACGCAGTATTTT. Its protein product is CASSLVRDTQYF.